Only a few counts were recorded for the clone carrying this TCR beta chain. Profiled with immunoSEQ multiplex PCR; TCRdb holds only in-frame clones, not every one. The data show approximately 65,000 clones, over 65% seen once. The sample originates from a study of blood T cell repertoires in COVID-19. V lost 3 bases to trimming and J lost 0 bases, with 14 bases between them. This CDR3 comprises 17 residues. Germline loops: CDR1 LNHDA, CDR2 SQIVND (reference sequence). This sequence was found in a human donor in a cohort sampled during active COVID-19. The chain combines TRBV19 with TRBJ2-2; TRBD2 is a possible D gene (5 bases). The sequenced sample was peripheral blood. The CDR3, as DNA: TGTGCCAGTAGTATCTCTTTGGGAGCCTCGAACACCGGGGAGCTGTTTTTT. It codes for CASSISLGASNTGELFF.